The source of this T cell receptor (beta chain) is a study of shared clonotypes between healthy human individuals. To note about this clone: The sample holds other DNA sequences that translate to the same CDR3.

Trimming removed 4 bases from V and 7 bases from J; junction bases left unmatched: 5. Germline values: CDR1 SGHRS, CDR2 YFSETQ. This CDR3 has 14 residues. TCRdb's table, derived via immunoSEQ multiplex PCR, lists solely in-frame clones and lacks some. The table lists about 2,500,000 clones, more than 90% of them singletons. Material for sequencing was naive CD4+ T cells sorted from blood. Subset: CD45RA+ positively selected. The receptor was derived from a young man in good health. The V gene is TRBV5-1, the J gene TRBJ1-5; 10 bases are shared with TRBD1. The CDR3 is CASSDGQGGQPQHF. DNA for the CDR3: TGCGCCAGCAGCGACGGACAGGGGGGACAGCCCCAGCATTTT.